The 31 T cell receptor beta chains reported below all come from one sample, sequenced in a study of CD8 T cells in Susac syndrome. Reverse transcription of 0.5 to 1 ug RNA was carried out with random hexamers. In TCRdb, the immunoSEQ multiplex PCR reads were re-called with MiXCR into one record per CDR3 protein. The table includes under 550,000 distinct CDR3 sequences, more than 70% detected once. Sequencing used CD8+ T cells from PBMCs. These receptors were taken from a human donor with multiple sclerosis.

The chain couples TRBV19 to TRBJ1-1, with D perhaps matching TRBD1 (6 bases). The V end lost 7 bases, the J end lost 1 base, and 19 bases lay between the germline ends. The CDR3 is 16 residues long. Germline V gene data show CDR1 as LNHDA and CDR2 as SQIVND (reference sequence). CDR3 DNA: TGTGCCAGTACCTGGACAGCGATGATTAAGAACACTGAAGCTTTCTTT. Protein sequence: CASTWTAMIKNTEAFF.

Details on this clonotype: A read error may produce the germline difference seen at one junction end. V and J are TRBV30 and TRBJ2-1, with D unresolved. The germline V gene has CDR1 GTSNPN and CDR2 SVGIG (reference sequence). The CDR3 covers 14 residues. The CDR3 protein is CAWSVLASYSEQFF. The CDR3 DNA reads as TGTGCCTGGAGTGTTCTCGCCTCCTACAGTGAGCAGTTCTTC.

The J gene is TRBJ2-1, the V gene TRBV11-1, with 13 positions matching TRBD2. Germline V gives CDR1 SGHAT, CDR2 FQDESV (reference sequence). The CDR3 is 22 residues long. Germline trimming cut 3 bases from V and 0 bases from J; bases unmatched to any gene: 17. The CDR3 region has the DNA TGTGCCAGCAGCTTGAGGACAGCCTTGGGACTAGCGGGAAGATACTCCTACAATGAGCAGTTCTTC. This translates into CASSLRTALGLAGRYSYNEQFF.

The DNA of the CDR3 is TGCGCCAGCAGCCAAGAATCGGCTAGCGGGAGCACAGATACGCAGTATTTT. Translating it yields CASSQESASGSTDTQYF. The gene calls are TRBV4-1 and TRBJ2-3; 8 bases agree with TRBD2. Unmatched junction bases numbered 5, after V lost 0 bases and J lost 0 bases. The CDR3 is made up of 17 amino acids. Germline CDR1 is MGHRA and CDR2 is YSYEKL.

The chain is built from TRBV29-1 and TRBJ2-2; possible D gene TRBD1, 5 bases. The V gene lost 4 bases and the J gene lost 6 bases, with 6 bases spanning the gap. The CDR3 has 11 amino acids. Germline V lookup: CDR1 SQVTM, CDR2 ANQGSEA. The CDR3 reads CSVVRAGELFF. As DNA, the CDR3 is TGCAGCGTTGTCAGGGCCGGGGAGCTGTTTTTT.

V is TRBV19 and J is TRBJ1-4; D call uncertain. Trimming left V 4 bases short and J 0 bases short, with 9 bases between. The CDR3 loop spans 15 amino acids. Germline V gene sequence: CDR1 LNHDA, CDR2 SQIVND (reference sequence). CDR3: CASSTHVATNEKLFF. DNA of the CDR3: TGTGCCAGTAGTACCCATGTTGCAACTAATGAAAAACTGTTTTTT.

The chain joins TRBV7-9 to TRBJ2-5; TRBD2 matches 11 bases. This CDR3 spans 16 amino acids. J lost 3 bases, V lost 0 bases, and 3 bases had no gene match. Germline CDR1 and CDR2: SEHNR and FQNEAQ (reference sequence). The CDR3 DNA reads as TGTGCCAGCAGCTTAGCGGTACTAGCGGGAGAAGAGACCCAGTACTTC. Encoded protein: CASSLAVLAGEETQYF.

This clonotype has a handful of counts. The chain employs TRBV28 and TRBJ2-7; D possibly uses TRBD1 or TRBD2 (5 bases each). V dropped 9 bases and J dropped 2 bases, with 14 bases sitting between them. Germline CDR1 is MDHEN and CDR2 is SYDVKM. This CDR3 comprises 13 residues. The chain's CDR3 is CASSGTVTYEQYF. The CDR3 nucleotides read TGTGCCAGTTCCGGGACGGTAACCTACGAGCAGTACTTC.

V and J are TRBV2 and TRBJ2-3, with 8 bases aligning to TRBD2. CDR1 is SNHLY and CDR2 is FYNNEI in the germline V gene. There are 14 residues in the CDR3. Trimming at V came to 8 bases and at J to 2 bases, leaving 6 bases not matched to a gene. CDR3 region: CASFSGDTTDTQYF. In DNA, the CDR3 is TGTGCCAGCTTTAGCGGGGATACCACAGATACGCAGTATTTT.

The gene calls are TRBV6-5 and TRBJ2-1, with 7 bases identical to TRBD2. The CDR3 contains 14 residues. V trimming: 8 bases; J trimming: 7 bases; junction bases outside the gene matches: 11. Germline CDR1 and CDR2: MNHEY and SVGAGI. CDR3 region: CASRVWGGFNEQFF. The CDR3 nucleotides are TGTGCCAGCCGGGTGTGGGGGGGATTTAATGAGCAGTTCTTC.

This chain connects TRBV6-5 to TRBJ2-2; no reliable D call. The CDR3 consists of 13 residues. V lost 0 bases, J lost 8 bases, and 7 bases lay in between. Germline values: CDR1 MNHEY, CDR2 SVGAGI. In nucleotides, the CDR3 is TGTGCCAGCAGTTACTCGATTCCGGGGGAGCTGTTTTTT. Translation gives CASSYSIPGELFF.

This chain links TRBV25-1 with TRBJ2-2; the D gene is possibly TRBD1 (5 bases). The CDR3 runs 11 residues. CDR1 and CDR2 (germline): MGHDK, SYGVNS. Trimming shortened V by 7 bases and J by 8 bases, and 8 bases separated the two germline ends. For the CDR3, the DNA is TGTGCCAGCACAGCAGGGGGGGAGCTGTTTTTT. It encodes CASTAGGELFF.

The chain employs TRBV6-2 or TRBV6-3 and TRBJ2-1, with a possible D match to TRBD1 (7 bases). This CDR3 region has 17 residues. V was trimmed by 5 bases and J by 5 bases, leaving 22 bases between them. Per germline, CDR1 MNHEY and CDR2 SVGEGT. This chain's CDR3 is CASSDRDREDGDNEQFF. Here the CDR3 DNA reads TGTGCCAGCAGTGATAGAGACAGGGAGGACGGAGACAATGAGCAGTTCTTC.

V and J are TRBV30 and TRBJ2-1; D remains ambiguous. Germline CDR1 is GTSNPN and CDR2 is SVGIG (reference sequence). CDR3 length: 11 residues. V was cut by 3 bases and J by 9 bases, with 9 bases left in between. CDR3 in amino acids: CAWSDASEQFF. In nucleotides, the CDR3 is TGTGCCTGGAGCGATGCCAGTGAGCAGTTCTTC.

The V call is TRBV20-1, the J call TRBJ1-1, with 8 bases matching TRBD1. Trimming removed 2 bases from V and 0 bases from J; junction bases left unmatched: 2. The germline CDR1 and CDR2 sequences are DFQATT and SNEGSKA (reference sequence). The CDR3 covers 14 residues. CDR3 sequence: CSARPGQVNTEAFF. The DNA of the CDR3 is TGCAGTGCTAGACCGGGACAGGTGAACACTGAAGCTTTCTTT.

As concerns this clonotype: The junction does not match germline at one end; this may be a read error. The chain recombines TRBV20-1 with TRBJ2-1, with 9 positions matching TRBD1. This CDR3 has 14 amino acids. In germline, CDR1 is DFQATT, CDR2 SNEGSKA (reference sequence). As DNA, the CDR3 is TGCAGTGCTGGAGAGGGACAGGGTGCCAATGAGCAGTTCTTC. This sequence encodes CSAGEGQGANEQFF.

This chain uses TRBV12-5 with TRBJ1-4; no reliable D call. The V end lost 0 bases, the J end lost 3 bases, and 14 bases lay between the germline ends. The V gene's germline CDR1 is LGHNT and CDR2 FRNRAP. The CDR3 loop spans 17 amino acids. CDR3 in amino acids: CASGLVDDGYANEKLFF. The DNA of the CDR3 is TGTGCTAGTGGTTTGGTGGATGACGGGTACGCTAATGAAAAACTGTTTTTT. The variable domain in full, completed from reference TRBV12-5 and TRBJ1-4, reads DARVTQTPRHKVTEMGQEVTMRCQPILGHNTVFWYRQTMMQGLELLAYFRNRAPLDDSGMPKDRFSAEMPDATLATLKIQPSEPRDSAVYFCASGLVDDGYANEKLFFGSGTQLSVL.

This chain joins TRBV2 and TRBJ1-2; D unresolved. Trimming stripped 3 bases from V and 0 bases from J, with 14 bases between. The CDR3 length is 16 residues. Germline CDR1 reads SNHLY; CDR2 reads FYNNEI. For the CDR3, the DNA is TGTGCCAGCAGTGATGGAAGAACAGCGACTAACTATGGCTACACCTTC. Translating it yields CASSDGRTATNYGYTF.

About this clonotype itself: The junction and the germline gene differ at one end; a read error may be behind it. This chain joins TRBV11-2 and TRBJ2-5; 7 bases agree with TRBD2. The CDR3 spans 17 residues. The germline V gene has CDR1 SGHAT and CDR2 FQNNGV. The CDR3 loop is CVSSLGLLLAAQETQYF. The CDR3 DNA follows: TGTGTCAGCAGCTTAGGCCTTCTGCTAGCGGCACAAGAGACCCAGTACTTC.

V and J are TRBV20-1 and TRBJ2-5; weak D call: TRBD1 (6 bases). The CDR3 runs 13 residues. Germline V CDR1 and CDR2: DFQATT, SNEGSKA (reference sequence). Trimming shortened V by 5 bases and J by 4 bases, and 14 bases separated the two germline ends. In nucleotides, the CDR3 is TGCAGTGCTCGACCGACAGGTGTAGAGACCCAGTACTTC. Its protein product is CSARPTGVETQYF.

CDR3 residues: CSARGGSNEQFF. CDR3 nucleotide sequence: TGCAGTGCTAGAGGCGGGAGTAATGAGCAGTTCTTC. This chain uses TRBV20-1 with TRBJ2-1; 7 bases match TRBD2. The V gene's germline CDR1 is DFQATT and CDR2 SNEGSKA (reference sequence). The CDR3 loop spans 12 amino acids. After removal of 1 base from V and 7 bases from J, the junction contained 1 base not matched to a gene.

J is TRBJ2-7 and V is TRBV20-1; TRBD2 aligns across 8 bases. CDR1 and CDR2 (germline): DFQATT, SNEGSKA (reference sequence). The CDR3 is 13 residues long. The ends lost 4 bases at V and 3 bases at J; junction bases unmatched: 5. For the CDR3, the DNA is TGCAGTGCTAATTCGGGACTAGACTACGAGCAGTACTTC. Protein: CSANSGLDYEQYF.

The chain uses TRBV6-5 and TRBJ1-4; D possibly corresponds to TRBD1 (6 bases). Germline V lookup: CDR1 MNHEY, CDR2 SVGAGI. The CDR3 length is 11 residues. V shed 8 bases and J shed 12 bases, with 13 bases lying between them. The CDR3 loop is CASGGLRELFF. Written as DNA, the CDR3 is TGTGCCAGCGGGGGGCTTCGGGAACTGTTTTTT.

V gene TRBV28 combines with J gene TRBJ1-4, with D hard to call. The V gene's germline CDR1 is MDHEN and CDR2 SYDVKM. Trimming cost V 6 bases and J 2 bases, with 19 bases left between them. This CDR3 is built from 17 residues. CDR3 coding DNA: TGTGCCAGCAGATCCTCTTATGAGCACGTTACTAATGAAAAACTGTTTTTT. Its protein product is CASRSSYEHVTNEKLFF. Full variable domain (remainder filled in from reference TRBV28 and TRBJ1-4): DVKVTQSSRYLVKRTGEKVFLECVQDMDHENMFWYRQDPGLGLRLIYFSYDVKMKEKGDIPEGYSVSREKKERFSLILESASTNQTSMYLCASRSSYEHVTNEKLFFGSGTQLSVL.

The chain couples TRBV27 to TRBJ1-2; unclear D gene. Germline CDR1 MNHEY, CDR2 SMNVEV (reference sequence). The CDR3 spans 15 residues. V lost 7 bases to trimming and J lost 0 bases, with 15 bases between them. The CDR3 loop is CASTIVGGANYGYTF. The DNA for the CDR3 is TGTGCCAGCACCATAGTAGGCGGTGCTAACTATGGCTACACCTTC.

This clonotype was counted between two and nine times. The gene calls are TRBV28 and TRBJ2-1; D might be TRBD1 (5 bases). This CDR3 has 14 residues. CDR1 MDHEN and CDR2 SYDVKM come from the germline V gene. V lost 2 bases, J lost 7 bases, and 12 bases lay in between. CDR3 nucleotides: TGTGCCAGCAGTTTAATCAGACAGATTAATGAGCAGTTCTTC. As protein: CASSLIRQINEQFF.

The chain has TRBV27 and TRBJ2-7; a weak D match, TRBD2 (6 bases). V lost 3 bases and J 0 bases, leaving 12 bases between the germline ends. The CDR3 extends over 15 amino acids. CDR1 and CDR2 from the germline V gene are MNHEY and SMNVEV (reference sequence). For the CDR3, the DNA is TGTGCCAGCAGTTTTGTCGGGGGAAGCTCCTACGAGCAGTACTTC. It is translated as CASSFVGGSSYEQYF.

This chain connects TRBV5-1 to TRBJ1-1; D is unclear. Between the trimmed V and J ends, which lost 4 bases and 1 base, there was a span of 11 bases. The CDR3 runs to 14 residues. Germline lookup yields CDR1 SGHRS and CDR2 YFSETQ. DNA of the CDR3: TGCGCCAGCAGCAATGTCAGGTCGAACACTGAAGCTTTCTTT. This codes for CASSNVRSNTEAFF.

The chain has TRBV5-1 and TRBJ1-1; 8 bases map to TRBD1. The CDR3 contains 18 residues. V shed 1 base, J shed 0 bases, and the junction held 11 bases outside the gene matches. From germline, CDR1 is SGHRS and CDR2 YFSETQ. The CDR3 is CASSLRTGPEFMNTEAFF. DNA for the CDR3: TGCGCCAGCAGCTTGAGGACAGGGCCCGAGTTCATGAACACTGAAGCTTTCTTT. Based on the CDR3 plus reference TRBV5-1 and TRBJ1-1, the full variable domain is KAGVTQTPRYLIKTRGQQVTLSCSPISGHRSVSWYQQTPGQGLQFLFEYFSETQRNKGNFPGRFSGRQFSNSRSEMNVSTLELGDSALYLCASSLRTGPEFMNTEAFFGQGTRLTVV.

The V gene is TRBV5-1, the J gene TRBJ2-3; TRBD2 agrees at 8 bases. V was clipped by 0 bases and J by 4 bases; unmatched bases: 4. This CDR3 is 15 amino acids long. Germline assignment: CDR1 SGHRS and CDR2 YFSETQ. The CDR3 DNA reads TGCGCCAGCAGCTTGGTCGGGAGGGGCGCAGATACGCAGTATTTT. It specifies CASSLVGRGADTQYF.

The J gene is TRBJ2-5, the V gene TRBV5-1; TRBD1 is a possible D gene (5 bases). This CDR3 spans 15 amino acids. The V gene's germline CDR1 is SGHRS and CDR2 YFSETQ. V gave up 0 bases and J gave up 7 bases, with 16 bases separating them. Here the CDR3 reads CASSLEGGLQGTQYF. Here the CDR3 DNA reads TGCGCCAGCAGCTTGGAGGGTGGGCTCCAGGGGACCCAGTACTTC.